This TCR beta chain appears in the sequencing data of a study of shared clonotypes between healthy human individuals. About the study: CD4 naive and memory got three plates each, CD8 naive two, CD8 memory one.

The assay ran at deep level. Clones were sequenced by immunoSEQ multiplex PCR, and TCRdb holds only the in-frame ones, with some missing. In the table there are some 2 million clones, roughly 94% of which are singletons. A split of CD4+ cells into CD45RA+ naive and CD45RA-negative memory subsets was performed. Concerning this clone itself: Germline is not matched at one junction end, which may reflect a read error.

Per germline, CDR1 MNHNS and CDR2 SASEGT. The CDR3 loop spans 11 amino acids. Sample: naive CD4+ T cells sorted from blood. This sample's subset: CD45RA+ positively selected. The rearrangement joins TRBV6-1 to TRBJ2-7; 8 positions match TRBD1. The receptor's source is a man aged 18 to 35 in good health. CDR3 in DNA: TGTGCCAGCAGTACCCAGGACAGGGAATTCTTC. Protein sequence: CASSTQDREFF.